The present T cell receptor beta chain was sequenced within a study of blood T cell repertoires in COVID-19. Study-wide context: Samples representing acute and convalescent COVID-19 were sourced from the United States, Italy and Spain. PBMCs, B-cell-depleted T cells, or T cells provided the cDNA or gDNA that made up the material.

Source study methods: Reference gene primers were amplified, and this amplification served to estimate nucleated cell counts. The table came from immunoSEQ multiplex PCR; TCRdb's copy has only in-frame clones and leaves some out. The DNA gave D and trimming, while V, J and clone size come from that table. The sample records 150,000 or so clones, about 86% being singletons. The source of this sequence is a woman older than 75 with acute or convalescent COVID-19. The sample was peripheral blood.

CDR3 coding DNA: TGTGCCAGCGCTCTGGGACTAGCGGACACCGGGGAGCTGTTTTTT. Its protein is CASALGLADTGELFF. The chain has TRBV9 and TRBJ2-2, with TRBD2 matching 11 bases. The V and J ends lost 7 bases and 3 bases, in that order; junction bases with no gene match: 5. CDR1 SGDLS and CDR2 YYNGEE come from the germline V gene. The CDR3 is 15 residues long. The full variable domain, with the rest looked up from reference TRBV9 and TRBJ2-2, is DSGVTQTPKHLITATGQRVTLRCSPRSGDLSVYWYQQSLDQGLQFLIQYYNGEERAKGNILERFSAQQFPDLHSELNLSSLELGDSALYFCASALGLADTGELFFGEGSRLTVL.